The following is a T cell receptor (beta chain) sequence with its context. Its cognate antigen has yet to be identified. The library came from the immunoSEQ multiplex PCR assay. A mixture of 60 forward primers for TCR Vbeta segments and 13 reverse primers for TCR Jbeta segments was used in the multiplex PCR. The CDR3 region of rearranged TCR beta genes was amplified from genomic DNA by a multiplex PCR assay. On the Illumina HiSeq System, the amplified TCR beta libraries were sequenced as 87-base-pair reads. On the authors' methods: A later analysis counted about 76 million unique TCR beta chains across the 670 or so repertoires, and some 11 million of these chains were shared by at least two donors. A nearest-neighbor algorithm error-corrected the raw reads and collapsed the reads into unique sequences, merging closely related sequences to remove PCR and sequencing errors. Alignment of CDR3 sequences to IMGT reference sequences was used to assign V, D and J gene segments. Each retained sequence needed at least a six-nucleotide match to both a V gene segment and a J gene segment. Rearrangements were called productive when the CDR3 lacked stop codons and stayed in frame with V and J; all others were non-productive. CDR3 was defined according to IMGT convention as the region running from the second conserved V-encoded cysteine to the conserved J-encoded phenylalanine. Sequences without an unambiguous match to a single V gene segment were excluded from the earlier analysis of approximately 560 of the donors. An earlier analysis of about 600 of the donors called V segments functional above 56.7% productive rearrangements and segregating when the between-donor standard deviation exceeded 5%. A statistical classification framework was built to diagnose cytomegalovirus status from the catalog of TCR beta chain sequences. In a later analysis, V and J genes were assigned by comparing TCR nucleotide sequences against IMGT/GENE-DB human TR gene sequences. The TCRdist pipeline was used in a later analysis to assign CDR3 sequences and most-parsimonious VDJ recombination scenarios. In a later analysis, each TCR beta chain was defined by its CDR3 amino acid sequence together with its V-gene family, and reads lacking a unique V-gene family were excluded. To address suspected cross-contamination and a sequencing artifact, a later analysis removed a few hundred highly shared, low-generation-probability nucleotide sequences. In a later analysis, a clonal expansion index was calculated for each public chain from normalized within-repertoire ranks of inferred template counts. In a later analysis, generation probabilities were computed using a VDJ recombination model fitted to out-of-frame rearrangements, and the results were checked against IGoR. Hypergeometric tests were used in a later analysis to score TCR-TCR, TCR-HLA and TCR-CMV co-occurrence, with a repertoire-size bias correction applied to the TCR pairs. In a later analysis, false discovery rates were estimated by permuting HLA or CMV assignments 20 times. A later analysis grouped co-occurring TCRs with DBSCAN, adding TCRdist sequence similarity when clustering within HLA-allele-positive subsets. Co-occurrence clustering excluded repertoires with fewer than 30,000 or more than 120,000 public chains, plus five with anomalous nucleotide sharing. Entries here come from immuneACCESS through TCRdb and include only in-frame sequences with V and J called. Some clones fail to appear in such tables; in the studies checked, an unresolved V gene covers under half of the shortfall, and the cause of the remainder is unknown. That table gives V, J and clone size, and the DNA gave D and trimming. The sample has around 77,000 clones on record. Roughly 15% of the sample is in the top ten clones.

V is clipped by 7 bases and J by 2 bases, and the sequence between their germline boundaries is 18 bases long. CDR1 and CDR2, looked up from the germline V gene, are SGHRS and YFSETQ. The CDR3, cysteine through phenylalanine, is 15 amino acids long. CDR3 DNA is the only sequence kept; it has 45 bases, read in frame from the first base. This sample stems from a study of cytomegalovirus exposure and HLA in healthy donors (dated by TCRdb to about 2017). For context, the study as a whole: An earlier analysis of several hundred of the donors reported 250 to 350 Gb of sequence data and some 120 million unique TCR beta sequences from about 200 million T cells. Around 320 gigabases of sequencing data and 80 million or so unique TCR sequences were included in an early release covering over 600 HLA-typed donors. Among the approximately 400 genotyped donors, approximately 81% belonged to the genetic ancestry cluster associated with self-reported Caucasian donors. The study aimed to test whether cataloging public T cell receptors could reveal signatures of past pathogen exposure. The study profiled the T cell repertoires of 550 to 700 subjects by immunosequencing and related them to cytomegalovirus serostatus. In addition to the first cohort of 666 subjects, a separate validation cohort of 120 different subjects was used. To predict cytomegalovirus infection status, the study brought together high-throughput TCR immunosequencing, statistical association of individual TCRs with disease status, and machine learning. To study patterns of TCR occurrence, a later analysis re-analyzed previously published TCR beta repertoires from just over 650 donors and added high-resolution HLA genotyping. The later analysis used no new phenotypic data to find candidate immune exposures, relying instead on TCR beta sequences and their occurrence across donors. In an earlier analysis of 500 to 650 of the donors, high-throughput TCR beta sequencing was used to judge whether each TCR beta V gene segment behaved as functional or pseudogenic. Donor age, sex, ethnicity and CMV serostatus were collected together with the repertoire data. Genome-wide SNP genotypes for about 65% of the 666 donors were used in a later genetic analysis, which treated that subset as a discovery cohort. All discovery cohort repertoires had been generated using a single sequencing platform. Class I and class II HLA loci were covered by the typing at four-digit resolution. Typing coverage differed by locus: A, B, C, DRB1 and DQB1 were typed in roughly 629-640 donors, DQA1 in around 500, DPA1 in nearly 610, and DPB1 in 450 to 490. A few DR-DQ haplotypes were handled as single units for association and clustering because linkage in the cohort was strong. Among almost 400 genotyped donors of the cohort, an average of around 240,000 unique TCR beta nucleotide sequences were sequenced per donor, roughly 18% of them non-productive.

The cohort was made up of 666 healthy bone marrow donors. All cohort members were sampled while nominally healthy, although unrecorded immune exposures were likely present. The donor was CMV seropositive and was included in the group of 250 to 350 seropositive cohort members. Each donor provided a peripheral blood sample, and peripheral blood mononuclear cells were used for TCR beta sequencing. Genomic DNA was extracted from the blood cell samples with the Qiagen DNeasy Blood Extraction Kit. Broad study findings and their caveats: Because some donors lacked HLA typing at each locus, the association tests relied only on the typed subset. A further reported finding was that TCR beta sequences accurately predicted the HLA-A and HLA-B alleles for most subjects in the first cohort. Across donors, most TCR sequences were observed very rarely, whereas some public TCRs were present in many individuals. Roughly uniform sequencing depth across donors was assumed in presence/absence analyses, although this assumption may not hold. According to the authors, the approach could potentially be generalized to other disease states and immunological phenotypes. For the cohort, immune exposure information was limited to CMV serostatus. In a later analysis, some 17,000 TCR beta sequences were associated with specific HLA alleles at a false discovery rate of 0.05. Three of the identified cytomegalovirus-associated TCR beta chains were confirmed in vitro to be specific for cytomegalovirus antigens. According to a later analysis, parvovirus B19, influenza, CMV and Epstein-Barr virus appeared linked to several top co-occurrence clusters. Because counts were too low, seventeen rarely observed V segments, including chromosome 9 orphons, were excluded from the earlier analysis of under 650 of the donors. When HLA alleles, especially DR and DQ, strongly co-occurred, TCR associations were difficult to assign to individual alleles. A later analysis found that HLA-associated TCR beta chains were more clonally expanded and had lower generation probabilities than equally common non-associated chains. Linkage disequilibrium might explain the correlated functional status among segregating V segments, but an unknown experimental factor could not be ruled out. In a later analysis, most CMV-associated TCR beta chains were found to appear HLA-restricted, with HLA associations seemingly driven largely by CMV exposure. The classifier was reported to diagnose cytomegalovirus status with high specificity and sensitivity in both the original and validation cohorts. A total of fewer than 200 TCR beta chains were listed by the study as associated with cytomegalovirus. A later genetic analysis associated a missense DCLRE1C variant with V-gene and J-gene trimming of TCR beta chains, and an independent cohort replicated the association. Some IMGT-functional V segments, including TRBV6-2 and TRBV6-3, could not be told apart with the 87-base-pair reads, so those segments were excluded. According to a later genetic analysis, donors in an Asian-associated ancestry cluster had fewer N-insertions in productive TCRs than the approximately 650-donor mean. An earlier analysis of 450 to 750 of the donors showed that most TCR beta V segments appeared in productive rearrangements either about 87% or about 30% of the time, which broadly matched IMGT annotations. The sequencing pipeline was judged likely to have produced a cluster of highly shared sequence variants as a technical artifact. In a later analysis, the rate of TCR association differed among HLA loci, with DRB1 alleles having the most associated TCRs and HLA-C alleles having the fewest. This cohort had only TCR beta chains sequenced, and the lack of alpha or paired-chain data limited which features could be detected.

The V gene is TRBV5-1 and the J gene is TRBJ1-2; the D gene is unclear. What was sequenced was PBMCs. The source of this sequence is a man aged 50 to 60 in good health and CMV-seropositive. This receptor carries the CDR3 CASQLDIAINYGYTF. The DNA reads as follows: TGCGCCAGCCAGCTTGATATAGCGATAAACTATGGCTACACCTTC.